These T cell receptor beta chains were read from a single sample in a study of post-analysis software for immune sequencing data. TCRdb re-called the PCR reads through MiXCR, storing one row per CDR3 protein. This sample has roughly 400,000 distinct CDR3 sequences, with roughly 38% found just once. Sequencing input: blood. The receptors were sampled from a girl aged 2-10 years with multiple sclerosis. Both conserved end residues are part of each CDR3. A D gene is named only where the DNA matches it firmly. Size tells how often a clone was seen (once, few, many) or the class of an expanded clone, and some rows leave it out.

j_gene: TRBJ2-3
abundance: .
v_gene: TRBV2
d_gene: .
CDR3aa: CARGRDTDTQYF
CDR3nt: TGTGCCAGGGGGCGGGACACAGATACGCAGTATTTT

j_gene: TRBJ2-4
abundance: .
v_gene: TRBV20-1
d_gene: .
CDR3aa: CSARELARGNIQYF
CDR3nt: TGCAGTGCTAGAGAGCTTGCTAGGGGTAATATTCAGTACTTC

j_gene: TRBJ2-7
abundance: .
v_gene: TRBV5-1
d_gene: TRBD1
CDR3aa: CASSVQGQASYEQYF
CDR3nt: TGCGCCAGCAGCGTACAGGGACAGGCCTCCTACGAGCAGTACTTC

j_gene: TRBJ2-1
abundance: once
v_gene: TRBV12-3/TRBV12-4
d_gene: .
CDR3aa: CASSYGVWAGATEQFF
CDR3nt: TGTGCCAGCAGTTACGGGGTTTGGGCGGGGGCAACTGAGCAGTTCTTC

j_gene: TRBJ1-1
abundance: .
v_gene: TRBV20-1
d_gene: TRBD1
CDR3aa: CSAARGGQGNTEAFF
CDR3nt: TGCAGTGCCGCGCGGGGAGGACAGGGGAACACTGAAGCTTTCTTT

j_gene: TRBJ2-1
abundance: few
v_gene: TRBV20-1
d_gene: TRBD2
CDR3aa: CSATELAGIPNEQFF
CDR3nt: TGCAGTGCTACAGAACTAGCGGGGATCCCCAATGAGCAGTTCTTC

j_gene: TRBJ2-7
abundance: .
v_gene: TRBV29-1
d_gene: .
CDR3aa: CSVEVWQSPGYEQYF
CDR3nt: TGCAGCGTTGAAGTGTGGCAGTCGCCAGGGTACGAGCAGTACTTC

j_gene: TRBJ2-7
abundance: .
v_gene: TRBV5-1
d_gene: TRBD1
CDR3aa: CASSPLTGDSYEQYF
CDR3nt: TGCGCCAGCAGCCCTCTTACAGGGGACTCCTACGAGCAGTACTTC

j_gene: TRBJ1-2
abundance: many
v_gene: TRBV5-1
d_gene: TRBD1
CDR3aa: CASSLGGQGARSTNYGYTF
CDR3nt: TGCGCCAGCAGCTTGGGGGGACAGGGGGCGCGGTCAACTAACTATGGCTACACCTTC

j_gene: TRBJ1-2
abundance: .
v_gene: TRBV25-1
d_gene: .
CDR3aa: CASSDRDRYHGYTF
CDR3nt: TGTGCCAGCAGTGATCGAGACAGATACCATGGCTACACCTTC

j_gene: TRBJ2-7
abundance: .
v_gene: TRBV10-3
d_gene: TRBD1
CDR3aa: CAISAIPRDRSDEQYF
CDR3nt: TGTGCCATCAGTGCTATCCCCAGGGACAGATCCGACGAGCAGTACTTC

j_gene: TRBJ2-6
abundance: .
v_gene: TRBV28
d_gene: .
CDR3aa: CATKTASGANVLTF
CDR3nt: TGTGCCACCAAGACAGCCTCTGGGGCCAACGTCCTGACTTTC

j_gene: TRBJ1-1
abundance: .
v_gene: TRBV25-1
d_gene: TRBD1
CDR3aa: CASSDWDRLNTEAFF
CDR3nt: TGTGCCAGCAGTGATTGGGACAGGCTAAACACTGAAGCTTTCTTT

j_gene: TRBJ1-3
abundance: .
v_gene: TRBV24-1
d_gene: TRBD1
CDR3aa: CATSDGTAGNTIYF
CDR3nt: TGTGCCACCAGTGATGGGACAGCTGGAAACACCATATATTTT

j_gene: TRBJ2-5
abundance: .
v_gene: TRBV11-2
d_gene: TRBD2
CDR3aa: CASSSGTSGGSETQYF
CDR3nt: TGTGCCAGCAGCTCTGGGACTAGCGGGGGGAGTGAGACCCAGTACTTC

j_gene: TRBJ1-4
abundance: .
v_gene: TRBV29-1
d_gene: .
CDR3aa: CSVAYRSNEKLFF
CDR3nt: TGCAGCGTTGCGTACAGAAGTAATGAAAAACTGTTTTTT

j_gene: TRBJ1-5
abundance: .
v_gene: TRBV6-6
d_gene: .
CDR3aa: CASKQIMNQPQHF
CDR3nt: TGTGCCAGCAAACAGATTATGAATCAGCCCCAGCATTTT

j_gene: TRBJ2-5
abundance: once
v_gene: TRBV6-1
d_gene: .
CDR3aa: CASSERRVAETQYF
CDR3nt: TGTGCCAGCAGTGAAAGGAGGGTTGCGGAAACCCAGTACTTC

j_gene: TRBJ2-3
abundance: few
v_gene: TRBV5-1
d_gene: TRBD1
CDR3aa: CASSFRTGITDTQYF
CDR3nt: TGCGCCAGCAGCTTTCGGACAGGGATTACAGATACGCAGTATTTT

j_gene: TRBJ2-2
abundance: .
v_gene: TRBV6-5
d_gene: .
CDR3aa: CASSYGLPSDTGELFF
CDR3nt: TGTGCCAGCAGTTACGGACTTCCGAGTGACACCGGGGAGCTGTTTTTT

j_gene: TRBJ1-5
abundance: few
v_gene: TRBV19
d_gene: .
CDR3aa: CASSIRGAGQPQHF
CDR3nt: TGTGCCAGTAGTATTAGGGGGGCGGGGCAGCCCCAGCATTTT

j_gene: TRBJ2-3
abundance: once
v_gene: TRBV6-5
d_gene: TRBD2
CDR3aa: CASSSLARWGTDTQYF
CDR3nt: TGTGCCAGCAGTTCACTAGCGAGATGGGGTACAGATACGCAGTATTTT

j_gene: TRBJ2-3
abundance: few
v_gene: TRBV5-6
d_gene: TRBD2
CDR3aa: CASSSSQRDAQYF
CDR3nt: TGTGCCAGCAGCTCAAGTCAGCGGGACGCGCAGTATTTT

j_gene: TRBJ1-5
abundance: .
v_gene: TRBV18
d_gene: .
CDR3aa: CASSATDSNQPQHF
CDR3nt: TGTGCCAGCTCAGCGACGGATAGCAATCAGCCCCAGCATTTT

j_gene: TRBJ1-1
abundance: .
v_gene: TRBV7-9
d_gene: .
CDR3aa: CASSNPREAGNTEAFF
CDR3nt: TGTGCCAGCAGCAACCCCAGGGAGGCGGGCAACACTGAAGCTTTCTTT

j_gene: TRBJ2-7
abundance: few
v_gene: TRBV7-2
d_gene: TRBD2
CDR3aa: CASTRLSGSSYEQYF
CDR3nt: TGTGCCAGCACCCGATTAAGCGGGAGCTCCTACGAGCAGTACTTC

j_gene: TRBJ2-1
abundance: .
v_gene: TRBV29-1
d_gene: .
CDR3aa: CSVTERREQFF
CDR3nt: TGCAGCGTGACGGAACGGCGGGAGCAGTTCTTC